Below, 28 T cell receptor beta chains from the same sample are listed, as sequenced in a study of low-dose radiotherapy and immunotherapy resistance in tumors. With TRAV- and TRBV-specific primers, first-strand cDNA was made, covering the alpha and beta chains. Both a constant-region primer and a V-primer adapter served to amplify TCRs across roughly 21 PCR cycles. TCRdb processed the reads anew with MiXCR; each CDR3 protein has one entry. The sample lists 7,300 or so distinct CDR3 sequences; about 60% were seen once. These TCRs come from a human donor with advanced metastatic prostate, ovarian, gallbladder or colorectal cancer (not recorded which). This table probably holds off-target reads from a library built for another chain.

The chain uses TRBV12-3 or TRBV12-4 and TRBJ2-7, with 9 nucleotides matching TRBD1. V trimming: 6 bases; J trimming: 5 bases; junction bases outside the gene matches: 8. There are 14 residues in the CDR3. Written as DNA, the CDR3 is TGTGCCAGCAGGGAATCTGGACAGGGGAACGAGCAGTACTTC. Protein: CASRESGQGNEQYF.

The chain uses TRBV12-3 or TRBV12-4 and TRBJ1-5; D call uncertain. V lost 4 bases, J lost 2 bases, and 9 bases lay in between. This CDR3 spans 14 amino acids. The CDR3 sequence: CASSWAVGNQPQHF. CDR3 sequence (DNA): TGTGCCAGCAGTTGGGCAGTCGGCAATCAGCCCCAGCATTTT.

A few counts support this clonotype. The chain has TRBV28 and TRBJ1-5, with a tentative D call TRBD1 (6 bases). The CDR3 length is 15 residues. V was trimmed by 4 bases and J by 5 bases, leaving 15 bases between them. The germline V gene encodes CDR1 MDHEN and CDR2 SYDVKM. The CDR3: CASSWETGVHQPQHF. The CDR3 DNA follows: TGTGCCAGCAGTTGGGAGACAGGCGTGCATCAGCCCCAGCATTTT.

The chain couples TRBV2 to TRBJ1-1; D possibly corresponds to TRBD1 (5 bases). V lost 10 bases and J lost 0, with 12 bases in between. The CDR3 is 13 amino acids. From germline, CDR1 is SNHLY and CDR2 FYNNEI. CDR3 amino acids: CANRKGMNTEAFF. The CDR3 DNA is TGTGCCAACCGCAAGGGGATGAACACTGAAGCTTTCTTT.

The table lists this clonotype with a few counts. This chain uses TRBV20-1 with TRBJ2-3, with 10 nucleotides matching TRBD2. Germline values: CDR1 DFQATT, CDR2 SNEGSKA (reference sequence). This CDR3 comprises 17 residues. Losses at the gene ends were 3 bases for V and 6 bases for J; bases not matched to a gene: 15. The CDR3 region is CSASFLGAGGPSDTQYF. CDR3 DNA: TGCAGTGCTAGTTTTCTTGGAGCGGGGGGGCCATCCGATACGCAGTATTTT.

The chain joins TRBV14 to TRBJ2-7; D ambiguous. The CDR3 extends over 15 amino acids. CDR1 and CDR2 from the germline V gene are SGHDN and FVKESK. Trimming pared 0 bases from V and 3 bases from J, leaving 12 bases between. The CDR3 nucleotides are TGTGCCAGCAGCCAAGATCCGGGCAACCGCTACGAGCAGTACTTC. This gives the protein CASSQDPGNRYEQYF.

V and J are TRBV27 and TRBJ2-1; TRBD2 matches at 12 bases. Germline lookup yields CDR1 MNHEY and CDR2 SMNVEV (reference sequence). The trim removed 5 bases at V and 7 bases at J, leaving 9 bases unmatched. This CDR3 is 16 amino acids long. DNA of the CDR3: TGTGCCAGCAGTGAAGCCGGGACTAGCGGGCCGAATGAGCAGTTCTTC. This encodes CASSEAGTSGPNEQFF.

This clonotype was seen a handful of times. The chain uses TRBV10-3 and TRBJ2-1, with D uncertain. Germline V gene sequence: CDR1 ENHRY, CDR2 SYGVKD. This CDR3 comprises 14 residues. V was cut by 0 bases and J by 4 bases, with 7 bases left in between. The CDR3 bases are TGTGCCATCAGTGAGTCGGTCAGATACAATGAGCAGTTCTTC. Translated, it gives CAISESVRYNEQFF.

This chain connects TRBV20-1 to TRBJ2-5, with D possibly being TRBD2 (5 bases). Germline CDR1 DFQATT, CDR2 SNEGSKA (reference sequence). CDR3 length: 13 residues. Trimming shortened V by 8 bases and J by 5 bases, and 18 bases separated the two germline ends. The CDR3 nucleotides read TGCAGTACCCGCGGGCCCTCGGGGGAGACCCAGTACTTC. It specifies CSTRGPSGETQYF.

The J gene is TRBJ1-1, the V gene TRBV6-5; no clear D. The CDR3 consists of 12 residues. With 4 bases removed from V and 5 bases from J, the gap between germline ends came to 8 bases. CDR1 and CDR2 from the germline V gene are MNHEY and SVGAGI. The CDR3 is CASSSRWTEAFF. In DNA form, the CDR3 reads TGTGCCAGCAGTTCGAGGTGGACTGAAGCTTTCTTT.

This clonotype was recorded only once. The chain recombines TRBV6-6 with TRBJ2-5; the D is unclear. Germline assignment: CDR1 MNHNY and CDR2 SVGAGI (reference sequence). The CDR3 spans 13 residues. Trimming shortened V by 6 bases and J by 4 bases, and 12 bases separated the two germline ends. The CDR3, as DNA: TGTGCCAGCAGACCTGAATGGCTAGAGACCCAGTACTTC. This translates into CASRPEWLETQYF.

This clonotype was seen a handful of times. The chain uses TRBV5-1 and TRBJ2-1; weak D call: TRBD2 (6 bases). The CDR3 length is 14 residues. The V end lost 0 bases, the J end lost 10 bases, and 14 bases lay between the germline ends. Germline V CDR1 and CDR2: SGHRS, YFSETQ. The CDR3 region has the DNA TGCGCCAGCAGCTTGGTAGCCGGGGGTCGGGAGCAGTTCTTC. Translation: CASSLVAGGREQFF. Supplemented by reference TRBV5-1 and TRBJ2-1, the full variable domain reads KAGVTQTPRYLIKTRGQQVTLSCSPISGHRSVSWYQQTPGQGLQFLFEYFSETQRNKGNFPGRFSGRQFSNSRSEMNVSTLELGDSALYLCASSLVAGGREQFFGPGTRLTVL.

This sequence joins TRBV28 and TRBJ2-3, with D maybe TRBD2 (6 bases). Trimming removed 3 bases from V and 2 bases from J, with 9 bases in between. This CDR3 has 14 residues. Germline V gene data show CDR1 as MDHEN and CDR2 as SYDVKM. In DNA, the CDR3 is TGTGCCAGCAGTTTGGGGGACTCCACAGATACGCAGTATTTT. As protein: CASSLGDSTDTQYF.

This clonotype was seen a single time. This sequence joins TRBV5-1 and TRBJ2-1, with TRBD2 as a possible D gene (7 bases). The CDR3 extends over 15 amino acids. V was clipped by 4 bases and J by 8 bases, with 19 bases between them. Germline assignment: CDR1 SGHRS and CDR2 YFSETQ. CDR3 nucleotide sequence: TGCGCCAGCAGCGGGGGGGGGCTTGGGAATCATGAGCAGTTCTTC. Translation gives CASSGGGLGNHEQFF.

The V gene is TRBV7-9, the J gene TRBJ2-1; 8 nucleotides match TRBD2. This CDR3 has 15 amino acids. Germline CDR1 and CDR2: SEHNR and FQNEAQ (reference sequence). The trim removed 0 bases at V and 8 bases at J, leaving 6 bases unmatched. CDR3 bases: TGTGCCAGCAGCTTAGCGGGGACTAGGTCTGATGAGCAGTTCTTC. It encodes CASSLAGTRSDEQFF.

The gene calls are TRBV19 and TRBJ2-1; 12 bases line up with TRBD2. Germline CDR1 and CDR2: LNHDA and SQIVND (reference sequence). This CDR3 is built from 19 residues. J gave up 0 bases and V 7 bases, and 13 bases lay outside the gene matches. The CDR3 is CASIRGTSGSPSSYNEQFF. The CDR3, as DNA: TGTGCCAGTATCCGCGGGACTAGCGGGTCCCCGAGCTCCTACAATGAGCAGTTCTTC.

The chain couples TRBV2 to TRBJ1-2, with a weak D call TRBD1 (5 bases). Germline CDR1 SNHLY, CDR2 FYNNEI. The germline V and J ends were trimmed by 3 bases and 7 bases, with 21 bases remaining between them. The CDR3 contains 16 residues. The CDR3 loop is CASSDYGDSLSGGYTF. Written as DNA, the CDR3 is TGTGCCAGCAGTGATTACGGGGACTCTCTTAGCGGTGGCTACACCTTC.

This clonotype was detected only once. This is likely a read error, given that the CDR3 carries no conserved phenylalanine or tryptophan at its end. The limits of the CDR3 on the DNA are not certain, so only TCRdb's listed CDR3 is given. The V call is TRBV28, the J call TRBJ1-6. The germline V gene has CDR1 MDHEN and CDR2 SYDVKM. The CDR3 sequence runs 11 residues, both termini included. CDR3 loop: CASSLWWASFN.

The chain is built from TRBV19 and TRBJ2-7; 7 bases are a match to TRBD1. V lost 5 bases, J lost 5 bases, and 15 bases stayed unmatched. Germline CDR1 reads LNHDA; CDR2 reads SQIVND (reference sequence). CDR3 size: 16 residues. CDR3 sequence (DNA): TGTGCCAGTAGTCCGAAGAACAGGGGCTTTGGCGACGAGCAGTACTTC. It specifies CASSPKNRGFGDEQYF. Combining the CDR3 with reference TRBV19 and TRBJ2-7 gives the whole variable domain DGGITQSPKYLFRKEGQNVTLSCEQNLNHDAMYWYRQDPGQGLRLIYYSQIVNDFQKGDIAEGYSVSREKKESFPLTVTSAQKNPTAFYLCASSPKNRGFGDEQYFGPGTRLTVT.

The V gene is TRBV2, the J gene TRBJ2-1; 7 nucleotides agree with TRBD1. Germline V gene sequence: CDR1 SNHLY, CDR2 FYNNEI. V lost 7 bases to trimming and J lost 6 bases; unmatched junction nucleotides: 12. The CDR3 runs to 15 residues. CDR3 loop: CASTRGEGAGNEQFF. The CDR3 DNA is TGTGCCAGCACGCGAGGAGAGGGGGCGGGCAATGAGCAGTTCTTC.

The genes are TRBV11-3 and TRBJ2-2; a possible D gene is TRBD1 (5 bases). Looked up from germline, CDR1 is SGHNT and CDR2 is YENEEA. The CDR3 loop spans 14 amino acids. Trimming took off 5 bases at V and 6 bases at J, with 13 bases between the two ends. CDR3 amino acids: CASSPTVGSGELFF. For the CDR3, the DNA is TGTGCCAGCAGCCCGACAGTGGGGTCCGGGGAGCTGTTTTTT.

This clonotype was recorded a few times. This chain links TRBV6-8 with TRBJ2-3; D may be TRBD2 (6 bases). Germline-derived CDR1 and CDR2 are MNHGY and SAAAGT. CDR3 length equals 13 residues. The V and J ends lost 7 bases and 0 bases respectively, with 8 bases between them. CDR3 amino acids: CASKGGSTDTQYF. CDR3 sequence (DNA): TGTGCCAGCAAAGGAGGGAGCACAGATACGCAGTATTTT.

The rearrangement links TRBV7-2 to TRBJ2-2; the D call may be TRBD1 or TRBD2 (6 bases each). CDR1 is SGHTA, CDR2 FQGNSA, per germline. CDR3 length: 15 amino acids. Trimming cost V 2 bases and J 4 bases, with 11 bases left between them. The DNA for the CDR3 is TGTGCCAGCAGCTTAACAGGAGGGGGCACCGGGGAGCTGTTTTTT. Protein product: CASSLTGGGTGELFF.

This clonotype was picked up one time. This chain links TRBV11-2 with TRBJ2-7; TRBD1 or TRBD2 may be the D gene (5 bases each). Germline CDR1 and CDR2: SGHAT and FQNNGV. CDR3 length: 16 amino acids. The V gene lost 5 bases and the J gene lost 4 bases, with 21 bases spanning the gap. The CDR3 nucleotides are TGTGCCAGCAGCCCCCTCGGGACGTGGGTAGTTTACGAGCAGTACTTC. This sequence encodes CASSPLGTWVVYEQYF. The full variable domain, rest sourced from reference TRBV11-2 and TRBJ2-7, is EAGVAQSPRYKIIEKRQSVAFWCNPISGHATLYWYQQILGQGPKLLIQFQNNGVVDDSQLPKDRFSAERLKGVDSTLKIQPAKLEDSAVYLCASSPLGTWVVYEQYFGPGTRLTVT.

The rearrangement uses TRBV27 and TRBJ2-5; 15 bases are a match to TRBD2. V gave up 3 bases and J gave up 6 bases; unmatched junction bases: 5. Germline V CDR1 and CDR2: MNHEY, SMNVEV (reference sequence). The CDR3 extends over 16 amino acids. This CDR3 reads CASSLGTSGRLKTQYF. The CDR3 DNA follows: TGTGCCAGCAGTTTGGGGACTAGCGGGAGGTTGAAGACCCAGTACTTC.

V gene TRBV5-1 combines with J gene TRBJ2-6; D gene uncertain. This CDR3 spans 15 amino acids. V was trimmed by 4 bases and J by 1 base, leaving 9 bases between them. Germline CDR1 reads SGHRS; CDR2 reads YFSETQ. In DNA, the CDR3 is TGCGCCAGCAGCGACGGTGGGTCTGGGGCCAACGTCCTGACTTTC. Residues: CASSDGGSGANVLTF.

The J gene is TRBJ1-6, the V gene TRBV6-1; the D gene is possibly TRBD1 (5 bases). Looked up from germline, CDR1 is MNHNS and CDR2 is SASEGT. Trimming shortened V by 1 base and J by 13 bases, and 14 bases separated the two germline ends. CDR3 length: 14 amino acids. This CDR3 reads CASSEVRGDWPLHF. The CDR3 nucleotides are TGTGCCAGCAGTGAAGTTCGGGGCGACTGGCCCCTCCACTTT.

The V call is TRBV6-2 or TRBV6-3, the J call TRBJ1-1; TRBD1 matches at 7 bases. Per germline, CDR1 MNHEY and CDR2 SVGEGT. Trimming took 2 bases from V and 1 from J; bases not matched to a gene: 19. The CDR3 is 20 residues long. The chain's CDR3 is CASSYPLGKPTGMKNTEAFF. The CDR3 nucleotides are TGTGCCAGCAGTTACCCCTTAGGCAAACCGACAGGGATGAAGAACACTGAAGCTTTCTTT.